Presented here are 7 T cell receptor beta chains from one specimen sequenced in a study of PD-1 blockade in classical Hodgkin lymphoma. The time point: cycle 4 day 1 (C4D1), after around six weeks of nivolumab. Relapse after autologous stem cell transplantation occurred in every patient, and brentuximab vedotin exposure varied. Assay: immunoSEQ multiplex PCR; the TCRdb copy retains only in-frame clones and omits some. The table includes approximately 30,000 clones, roughly 75% detected once. The input for sequencing was peripheral blood mononuclear cells (PBMCs), taken before the fourth cycle of nivolumab. All receptors derive from a human donor with classical Hodgkin lymphoma.

The chain carries TRBV6-5 and TRBJ1-3; D is unclear. The CDR3 runs 15 residues. Germline V gives CDR1 MNHEY, CDR2 SVGAGI. Trimming stripped 6 bases from V and 0 bases from J, with 12 bases between. The CDR3 loop reads CASRAHGSSGNTIYF. CDR3 coding DNA: TGTGCCAGCAGGGCCCACGGGAGCTCTGGAAACACCATATATTTT.

This clone has just one count. V and J are TRBV19 and TRBJ1-1; 8 nucleotides agree with TRBD1. CDR1 is LNHDA and CDR2 is SQIVND in the germline V gene (reference sequence). This CDR3 contains 14 residues. V lost 7 bases, J lost 4 bases, and 8 bases stayed unmatched. The CDR3 loop is CASTRQGFFTEAFF. The CDR3 nucleotides read TGTGCCAGTACCCGACAGGGGTTCTTCACTGAAGCTTTCTTT. The full variable domain, rest sourced from reference TRBV19 and TRBJ1-1, is DGGITQSPKYLFRKEGQNVTLSCEQNLNHDAMYWYRQDPGQGLRLIYYSQIVNDFQKGDIAEGYSVSREKKESFPLTVTSAQKNPTAFYLCASTRQGFFTEAFFGQGTRLTVV.

This chain connects TRBV19 to TRBJ2-7, with D unresolved. The CDR3 is made up of 13 amino acids. Trimming stripped 1 base from V and 4 bases from J, with 8 bases between. CDR1 is LNHDA and CDR2 is SQIVND in the germline V gene (reference sequence). CDR3 bases: TGTGCCAGTAGTATAGCCGCGGAGTACGAGCAGTACTTC. It yields the protein CASSIAAEYEQYF.

The chain recombines TRBV5-8 with TRBJ1-4, with D perhaps matching TRBD1 (6 bases). The CDR3 consists of 17 residues. CDR1 is SGHTS, CDR2 YDEGEE, per germline. Trimming removed 4 bases at V and 0 bases at J, with 16 bases between. The CDR3 DNA reads TGTGCCAGCAGCGGGGACAAGAAACCCGCAACTAATGAAAAACTGTTTTTT. Translation gives CASSGDKKPATNEKLFF.

V and J are TRBV4-1 and TRBJ2-7; 7 bases agree with TRBD1. This CDR3 comprises 14 residues. Per the germline V gene, CDR1 is MGHRA and CDR2 is YSYEKL. Germline trimming cut 5 bases from V and 3 bases from J; bases unmatched to any gene: 7. Here the CDR3 reads CASSIRTGDYEQYF. In DNA, the CDR3 is TGCGCCAGCAGCATAAGGACAGGAGACTACGAGCAGTACTTC.

The rearrangement uses TRBV11-2 and TRBJ1-3, with a possible D match to TRBD1 (6 bases). CDR3 length: 16 amino acids. With 5 bases removed from V and 0 bases from J, the gap between germline ends came to 14 bases. CDR1 is SGHAT and CDR2 is FQNNGV in the germline V gene. The CDR3, as DNA: TGTGCCAGCAGCGCCAAGACAGGACCCTCTGGAAACACCATATATTTT. It codes for CASSAKTGPSGNTIYF.

The V gene is TRBV29-1, the J gene TRBJ2-7; 10 nucleotides match TRBD1. This CDR3 contains 14 residues. In germline, CDR1 is SQVTM, CDR2 ANQGSEA. V lost 6 bases to trimming and J lost 3 bases; unmatched junction nucleotides: 8. CDR3 sequence reads: CSVRRDRGSYEQYF. The CDR3 nucleotides read TGCAGCGTCCGCCGGGACAGGGGAAGCTACGAGCAGTACTTC.